This TCR beta chain was sequenced during a study of identifying expanded T cells in peripheral blood. General study findings and limits: Two-week clone count variance significantly increased as total template count grew. Approximately 1.1 clones differed between technical replicates, versus approximately 16 and 20 over time.

Healthy donors had no documented immune events, such as infections, while sampled. In the case of this clone: Its target is unknown.

The CDR3 is made up of 14 amino acids. Germline CDR1 SEHNR, CDR2 FQNEAQ (reference sequence). V shed 7 bases, J shed 2 bases, and the junction held 6 bases outside the gene matches. The table came from immunoSEQ multiplex PCR; TCRdb's copy has only in-frame clones and leaves some out. The sample holds approximately 100,000 clones, 88% seen once. The chain carries TRBV7-9 and TRBJ1-2; 8 bases line up with TRBD1. The TCR sequence derives from a person aged 18-69 years in good health. Specimen: blood. CDR3 sequence: CASKQGQANYGYTF. Here the CDR3 DNA reads TGTGCCAGCAAACAGGGACAGGCAAACTATGGCTACACCTTC. Full variable domain (remainder filled in from reference TRBV7-9 and TRBJ1-2): DTGVSQNPRHKITKRGQNVTFRCDPISEHNRLYWYRQTLGQGPEFLTYFQNEAQLEKSRLLSDRFSAERPKGSFSTLEIQRTEQGDSAMYLCASKQGQANYGYTFGSGTRLTVV.